The 30 T cell receptor beta chains below come from one sample, sequenced in a study of T-cell memory formation after mild COVID-19. TCRdb re-analysed the 5' RACE reads in MiXCR, keeping a single row per CDR3 protein. Of 280,000 or so distinct CDR3 sequences detected, 7.5% to 9.5% appear once; the ten largest clones hold 22%. Sequenced material: PBMCs or a T cell subset sorted from them (not recorded which). All receptors come from a man aged 18 to 30 who had mild COVID-19 (a few samples of this study predate the infection). Cell type and time point are not known.

Only a few counts were recorded for this clonotype. The V call is TRBV5-5, the J call TRBJ2-2, with D possibly matching TRBD2 (6 bases). Looked up from germline, CDR1 is SGHKS and CDR2 is YYEKEE (reference sequence). The CDR3 has 16 residues. The germline V and J ends were trimmed by 0 bases and 1 base, with 10 bases remaining between them. CDR3 in amino acids: CASSLGDWGNTGELFF. The CDR3 region has the DNA TGTGCCAGCAGCTTGGGGGACTGGGGGAACACCGGGGAGCTGTTTTTT.

The V call is TRBV7-2, the J call TRBJ2-7, with a weak D call TRBD1 (6 bases). CDR1 and CDR2 from the germline V gene are SGHTA and FQGNSA. CDR3 length equals 14 residues. V was trimmed by 5 bases and J by 5 bases, leaving 16 bases between them. The CDR3 loop is CASSPQWDIHEQYF. In DNA form, the CDR3 reads TGTGCCAGCAGCCCCCAGTGGGACATTCACGAGCAGTACTTC.

A few counts support this clonotype. The chain employs TRBV5-5 and TRBJ1-4; tentatively, D is TRBD1 (6 bases). This CDR3 has 14 residues. Per the germline V gene, CDR1 is SGHKS and CDR2 is YYEKEE (reference sequence). Trimming left V 3 bases short and J 8 bases short, with 14 bases between. In DNA, the CDR3 is TGTGCCAGCAGCTGGGCAGGGGACGGCGAAAAACTGTTTTTT. Translated: CASSWAGDGEKLFF.

The chain combines TRBV5-1 with TRBJ2-7; D uncertain. Per the germline V gene, CDR1 is SGHRS and CDR2 is YFSETQ. The CDR3 is made up of 15 amino acids. Trimming removed 7 bases at V and 6 bases at J, with 23 bases between. CDR3 DNA: TGCGCCAGCGGCACTTGGCAGGCCTCGGGTGTCGAGCAGTACGTC. It translates to CASGTWQASGVEQYV.

The sample holds many counts of this clonotype. This chain joins TRBV7-2 and TRBJ2-1; D uncertain. The germline V and J ends were trimmed by 1 base and 15 bases, with 16 bases remaining between them. Germline CDR1 is SGHTA and CDR2 is FQGNSA. This CDR3 region has 13 residues. The chain's CDR3 is CASSLGERRPWFF. As DNA, the CDR3 is TGTGCCAGCAGCTTAGGGGAAAGACGCCCTTGGTTCTTC.

This clonotype was seen a single time. A much larger clonotype is one base distant, so this may be a read error. The chain couples TRBV12-3 or TRBV12-4 to TRBJ2-1, with 10 bases aligning to TRBD1. Germline trimming cut 6 bases from V and 4 bases from J; bases unmatched to any gene: 6. The CDR3 totals 15 residues. As DNA, the CDR3 is TGTGCCAGCAGCGACCGGGACAGGGGTTACAATGAGCAGTTCTTC. Translated: CASSDRDRGYNEQFF.

This clonotype was recorded a few times. V gene TRBV11-2 combines with J gene TRBJ2-5, with TRBD2 matching 13 bases. V shed 5 bases, J shed 1 base, and the junction held 1 base outside the gene matches. Per germline, CDR1 SGHAT and CDR2 FQNNGV. The CDR3 contains 15 residues. The CDR3 is CASSRTSGGQETQYF. The CDR3 DNA reads as TGTGCCAGCAGCCGGACTAGCGGGGGCCAAGAGACCCAGTACTTC.

This clonotype occurred a few times. V is TRBV7-2 and J is TRBJ1-3; 8 bases map to TRBD1. CDR1 is SGHTA and CDR2 is FQGNSA in the germline V gene. J gave up 4 bases and V 0 bases, and 2 bases lay outside the gene matches. This CDR3 comprises 15 residues. CDR3 sequence (DNA): TGTGCCAGCAGCTTAGCGGGGACAGGCGGAAACACCATATATTTT. Residues: CASSLAGTGGNTIYF.

This clonotype occurred a few times. The V gene is TRBV18, the J gene TRBJ1-1; no firm D call. Per germline, CDR1 KGHSH and CDR2 LQKENI. V lost 6 bases to trimming and J lost 5 bases, with 16 bases between them. The CDR3 has 14 amino acids. CDR3 protein: CASSPTQEETEAFF. CDR3 sequence (DNA): TGTGCCAGCTCGCCTACCCAGGAGGAAACTGAAGCTTTCTTT.

This clonotype has a handful of counts. V is TRBV28 and J is TRBJ2-5; 9 bases line up with TRBD1. V gave up 7 bases and J gave up 4 bases; unmatched junction bases: 7. CDR1 and CDR2 (germline): MDHEN, SYDVKM. This CDR3 is built from 14 residues. CDR3 nucleotide sequence: TGTGCCAGCATCCGGGACAGGGATCGAGAGACCCAGTACTTC. It is translated as CASIRDRDRETQYF.

In its sample, this clonotype was seen a few times. In DNA form, the CDR3 reads TGTGCCAGCAGTGGGGAAGCCCACTACGAGCAGTACGTC. It encodes CASSGEAHYEQYV. The chain is built from TRBV2 and TRBJ2-7; D is ambiguous. CDR3 length equals 13 residues. CDR1 SNHLY and CDR2 FYNNEI come from the germline V gene. Trimming stripped 4 bases from V and 3 bases from J, with 10 bases between.

The chain joins TRBV7-9 to TRBJ2-2, with 10 bases matching TRBD2. The V segment lost 6 bases and the J segment 1 base; nucleotides outside the gene matches: 11. The CDR3 covers 18 residues. CDR1 and CDR2 from the germline V gene are SEHNR and FQNEAQ (reference sequence). In DNA form, the CDR3 reads TGTGCCAGCAGACATCCGAGGGGGACTAGCGAGAACACCGGGGAGCTGTTTTTT. Its translation: CASRHPRGTSENTGELFF. Full variable domain (rest looked up from reference TRBV7-9 and TRBJ2-2): DTGVSQNPRHKITKRGQNVTFRCDPISEHNRLYWYRQTLGQGPEFLTYFQNEAQLEKSRLLSDRFSAERPKGSFSTLEIQRTEQGDSAMYLCASRHPRGTSENTGELFFGEGSRLTVL.

This chain joins TRBV6-2 or TRBV6-3 and TRBJ2-7; D is unresolved. Germline CDR1 MNHEY, CDR2 SVGEGT. V shed 2 bases and J shed 7 bases, with 12 bases lying between them. This CDR3 is built from 13 residues. The CDR3 DNA sequence: TGTGCCAGCAGTTACGGGATCGTTTCGGAGCAGTACGTC. This translates into CASSYGIVSEQYV.

This clonotype was counted between two and nine times. This chain uses TRBV27 with TRBJ2-1; TRBD2 agrees at 16 bases. Unmatched junction bases numbered 3, after V lost 2 bases and J lost 2 bases. Germline CDR1 MNHEY, CDR2 SMNVEV (reference sequence). The CDR3 loop spans 18 amino acids. The chain's CDR3 is CASSLGTSGGGPYNEQFF. The CDR3 DNA reads TGTGCCAGCAGTTTAGGGACTAGCGGGGGGGGGCCCTACAATGAGCAGTTCTTC.

There are many counts of this clonotype. The chain joins TRBV7-8 to TRBJ2-5; D unresolved. CDR3 size: 12 residues. Germline V gene sequence: CDR1 SGHVS, CDR2 FQNEAQ. The ends were cut back, 4 bases at V and 5 bases at J, with 8 bases in the middle. In DNA, the CDR3 is TGTGCCAGCAGCTCGATTGGGGAGACCCAGTACTTC. Translation gives CASSSIGETQYF.

Ten or more counts support this clonotype. The CDR3 loop is CASSRRGQTSTDTQYF. The CDR3 coding sequence is TGCGCCAGCAGCCGGAGGGGACAGACCAGCACAGATACGCAGTATTTT. The chain joins TRBV4-1 to TRBJ2-3; D possibly corresponds to TRBD1 (7 bases). Trimming pared 4 bases from V and 0 bases from J, leaving 14 bases between. Germline CDR1 and CDR2: MGHRA and YSYEKL. This CDR3 has 16 amino acids.

The chain uses TRBV5-1 and TRBJ2-2, with D perhaps matching TRBD2 (7 bases). Trimming removed 6 bases at V and 4 bases at J, with 19 bases between. CDR3 length equals 16 residues. Germline CDR1 and CDR2: SGHRS and YFSETQ. This CDR3 is CASNPVAGAGTGELFF. CDR3 DNA sequence: TGCGCCAGCAACCCGGTGGCGGGGGCAGGCACCGGGGAGCTGTTTTTT.

This clonotype was found a few times. This rearrangement joins TRBV20-1 to TRBJ1-6; 9 bases are a match to TRBD1. CDR1 is DFQATT, CDR2 SNEGSKA, per germline (reference sequence). The CDR3 loop spans 14 amino acids. V shed 5 bases and J 9 bases; nucleotides not matched to a gene: 8. CDR3 bases: TGCAGTGCTCAAAGAGGACAGGGGAGTTCACCCCTCCACTTT. It codes for CSAQRGQGSSPLHF.

The gene calls are TRBV4-1 and TRBJ2-1, with 8 positions matching TRBD2. There are 17 residues in the CDR3. J was trimmed by 6 bases and V by 3 bases; bases with no gene match: 13. CDR1 MGHRA and CDR2 YSYEKL come from the germline V gene. The CDR3 DNA follows: TGCGCCAGCAGCCAGACTGCGCGGGGGGCAGCCTTCAATGAGCAGTTCTTC. It is translated as CASSQTARGAAFNEQFF.

This clonotype was seen a handful of times. The J gene is TRBJ2-3, the V gene TRBV20-1; 7 nucleotides line up with TRBD2. The V and J ends lost 5 bases and 1 base, in that order; junction bases with no gene match: 6. The V gene's germline CDR1 is DFQATT and CDR2 SNEGSKA (reference sequence). The CDR3 extends over 14 amino acids. The CDR3 DNA is TGCAGTGCTCCAACGGCGGGGGGCACAGATACGCAGTATTTT. This translates into CSAPTAGGTDTQYF.

The J gene is TRBJ2-1, the V gene TRBV20-1; TRBD2 matches at 11 bases. V dropped 3 bases and J dropped 6; count of bases not matched to a gene: 1. The germline gives CDR1 DFQATT, CDR2 SNEGSKA (reference sequence). CDR3 length: 13 residues. In nucleotides, the CDR3 is TGCAGTGCTAGTAGCGGGGGGGCCAATGAGCAGTTCTTC. Translated: CSASSGGANEQFF.

The table lists this clonotype with many counts. The chain links TRBV9 to TRBJ2-5, with no clear D. Germline CDR1 is SGDLS and CDR2 is YYNGEE. The CDR3 is 13 amino acids. The V end was cut by 3 bases, the J end by 5 bases, with 11 bases between. CDR3 loop: CASSGQPFETQYF. The CDR3, as DNA: TGTGCCAGCAGCGGGCAGCCATTTGAGACCCAGTACTTC.

This sequence joins TRBV7-9 and TRBJ1-6; TRBD1 agrees at 11 bases. The CDR3 is made up of 16 amino acids. Germline-derived CDR1 and CDR2 are SEHNR and FQNEAQ (reference sequence). The trim removed 3 bases at V and 10 bases at J, leaving 8 bases unmatched. In DNA form, the CDR3 reads TGTGCCAGCAGCTTTGCCGGGACAGGGGGTAGGTCACCCCTCCACTTT. Translated: CASSFAGTGGRSPLHF.

In this sample, this clonotype turned up a few times. The DNA of the CDR3 is TGTGCCACCAGCAGAGATCCGGGACAGGGTTTTTACAATGAGCAGTTCTTC. Amino acids: CATSRDPGQGFYNEQFF. The chain recombines TRBV15 with TRBJ2-1; TRBD1 matches at 9 bases. The trim removed 0 bases at V and 4 bases at J, leaving 7 bases unmatched. The germline CDR1 and CDR2 sequences are LNHNV and YYDKDF (reference sequence). The CDR3 consists of 17 residues.

The CDR3 DNA is TGCGCCAGCAGCCAATTGGGTCTAGCGGGGGTCGATGAGCAGTTCTTC. Translating it yields CASSQLGLAGVDEQFF. This chain uses TRBV5-1 with TRBJ2-1; 10 nucleotides line up with TRBD2. The CDR3 consists of 16 residues. Germline values: CDR1 SGHRS, CDR2 YFSETQ. Unmatched junction bases numbered 12, after V lost 4 bases and J lost 8 bases.

This clonotype has more than one count but fewer than ten. The chain joins TRBV6-5 to TRBJ1-1; D perhaps matches TRBD1 (5 bases). V lost 6 bases, J lost 2 bases, and 10 bases lay in between. CDR1 and CDR2 (germline): MNHEY, SVGAGI. CDR3 size: 13 residues. The CDR3 DNA reads TGTGCCAGCAGGCGACAGATCAACACTGAAGCTTTCTTT. Translating it yields CASRRQINTEAFF.

This clonotype was detected ten times or more. This sequence joins TRBV5-1 and TRBJ2-1; TRBD1 matches at 9 bases. J lost 6 bases, V lost 4 bases, and 8 bases had no gene match. CDR3 length: 15 amino acids. Germline loops: CDR1 SGHRS, CDR2 YFSETQ. The CDR3 here is CASSQPGQGVNEQFF. CDR3 DNA: TGCGCCAGCAGCCAACCGGGACAGGGAGTCAATGAGCAGTTCTTC.

Written as DNA, the CDR3 is TGTGCCAGCAGCCACGACGATCAGGGGCAGTACGTC. Residues: CASSHDDQGQYV. The genes are TRBV7-9 and TRBJ2-7; a weak D match, TRBD1 (5 bases). The length of the CDR3 is 12 residues. CDR1 and CDR2 (germline): SEHNR, FQNEAQ (reference sequence). V was cut by 5 bases and J by 9 bases, with 14 bases left in between.

V usage is TRBV7-9 and J usage is TRBJ2-7, with D possibly being TRBD1 (6 bases). V was cut by 5 bases and J by 7 bases, with 18 bases left in between. This CDR3 is built from 14 residues. The V gene's germline CDR1 is SEHNR and CDR2 FQNEAQ (reference sequence). This CDR3 is CASSPQGTLGEQYV. For the CDR3, the DNA is TGTGCCAGCAGCCCACAGGGAACCCTGGGGGAGCAGTACGTC.

This clonotype occurred many times. J is TRBJ2-5 and V is TRBV24-1; 8 bases line up with TRBD1. Per germline, CDR1 KGHDR and CDR2 SFDVKD. This CDR3 comprises 13 residues. V gave up 4 bases and J gave up 5 bases; unmatched junction bases: 2. CDR3 residues: CATSENRGETQYF. CDR3 DNA: TGTGCCACCAGTGAGAACAGGGGGGAGACCCAGTACTTC.